This T cell receptor (beta chain) was recorded in a study of chronic HIV infection and antiretroviral therapy. There are many counts of this clonotype. From germline, CDR1 is SQVTM and CDR2 ANQGSEA. The CDR3 is 11 residues long. Trimming pared 6 bases from V and 8 bases from J, leaving 14 bases between. TCRdb analysed the 5' RACE reads with MiXCR anew, one entry per CDR3 protein. The profile shows 30,000 or so distinct CDR3 sequences, about 8.6% of them singletons. The sample consisted of peripheral blood. This receptor was obtained from an adult who had HIV and had not received antiretroviral therapy, or was an uninfected healthy control (not recorded which). This rearrangement joins TRBV29-1 to TRBJ2-7; tentative D call: TRBD1 (6 bases). CDR3 coding DNA: TGCAGCGTCCCAGGGGTGGCGAAGCAGTACTTC. It yields the protein CSVPGVAKQYF.